The clone carrying this T cell receptor (beta chain) came up a few times. The antigen remains undetermined. These data come from a study of cytomegalovirus exposure and HLA in healthy donors. Overall study results and limits: Earlier analysis looked at TCR beta V segments, and most were productive about 87% or about 30% of the time. It was assumed in the presence/absence analyses that sequencing depth was roughly uniform across donors. About 150 TCR beta chains were listed as cytomegalovirus-associated.

Per the germline V gene, CDR1 is MNHEY and CDR2 is SMNVEV (reference sequence). The CDR3 runs to 15 residues. V lost 8 bases and J lost 4, with 20 bases in between. It was with 60 Vbeta and 13 Jbeta primers that the PCR ran. TCRdb's table, derived via immunoSEQ multiplex PCR, lists solely in-frame clones and lacks some. The sample shows 210,000 or so clones, approximately 82% of them seen only once. The sample comprised PBMCs. The TCR comes from a man younger than 35 in good health and CMV-seronegative. The V and J genes are TRBV27 and TRBJ1-1; D unresolved. The DNA of the CDR3 is TGTGCCAGCGGTCCTCTCCAAGGGAGGGCCACTGAAGCTTTCTTT. This encodes CASGPLQGRATEAFF.